This paragraph covers one TCR beta chain sequence. TCRdb's table, derived via immunoSEQ multiplex PCR, lists solely in-frame clones and lacks some. The sample has tens of thousands of clones; around 91% are singletons. J gave up 3 bases and V 3 bases, and 6 bases lay outside the gene matches. The CDR3 covers 16 residues. CDR1 WNHNN and CDR2 SYGVQD come from the germline V gene (reference sequence). The data were taken from a study of control samples from healthy donors and cancer patients. The chain has TRBV10-1 and TRBJ2-1; 9 nucleotides line up with TRBD2. The TCR sequence derives from a man between 50 and 59 years old with lung cancer. The sequencing input was PBMCs. CDR3 loop: CASSDPSGGLYNEQFF. As DNA, the CDR3 is TGCGCCAGCAGTGATCCAAGCGGGGGGCTCTACAATGAGCAGTTCTTC.